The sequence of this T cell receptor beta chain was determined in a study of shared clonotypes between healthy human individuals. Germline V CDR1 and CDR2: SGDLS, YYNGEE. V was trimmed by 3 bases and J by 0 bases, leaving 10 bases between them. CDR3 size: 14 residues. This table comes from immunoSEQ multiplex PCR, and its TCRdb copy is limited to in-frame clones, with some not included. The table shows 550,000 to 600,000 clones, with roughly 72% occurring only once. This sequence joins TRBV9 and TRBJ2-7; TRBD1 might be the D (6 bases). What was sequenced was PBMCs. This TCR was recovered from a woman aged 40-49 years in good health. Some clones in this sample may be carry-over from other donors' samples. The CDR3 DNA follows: TGTGCCAGCAGCGCACAGGGATTCTCCTACGAGCAGTACTTC. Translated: CASSAQGFSYEQYF.